The text below deals with one TCR beta chain. The CDR3 runs 18 residues. These data belong to a study of blood T cell repertoires in COVID-19. The overall study: T cells, B-cell-depleted T cells, or PBMCs provided the cDNA or gDNA that served as material.

Authors' methods: Estimation of nucleated cell counts was performed using reference gene primer amplification. Measured with immunoSEQ multiplex PCR; TCRdb has only the in-frame clones, and not every one. V, J and clone size derive from that table, while D and trimming were established from the DNA sequence. In the table there are around 370,000 clones, about 90% of which are singletons. The sequenced sample consisted of peripheral blood. This chain uses TRBV21-1 with TRBJ1-2. TRBV21-1 is a pseudogene segment. This sequence originates from a woman between 50 and 59 years old with COVID-19, enrolled during active disease. CDR3 in amino acids: CASSKEESPGVGNYGYTF. The CDR3 region has the DNA TGTGCCAGCAGCAAAGAGGAATCCCCGGGGGTTGGAAACTATGGCTACACCTTC.